Here is one T cell receptor (beta chain) with its context. Its antigen is unknown. No clone much larger than this one lies a single base away; base qualities are absent. The time point label for this specimen denotes: about 28 days (+/-7) after the second vaccine dose. AZD1222 recipients whose second dose came at about 4 weeks and those whose second dose came at about 12 weeks were combined into one group, since spike-specific TCR depth and breadth did not differ between the two schedules. Vaccinee samples were obtained from the UK trials COV001 and COV002, which included a single-blind randomized controlled phase 2/3 trial of AZD1222 (ChAdOx1 nCoV-19) in healthy adults. For TCRbeta chain sequencing, PBMC samples were collected from trial participants at day 0 and at day 28 after the second dose. The record originates from a study of T cell responses to AZD1222 COVID-19 vaccine (dated by TCRdb to the early 2020s). Regarding the complete study: TCR sequencing covered some 250 trial participants: 207 given two doses of AZD1222 and 26 given two doses of MenACWY control vaccine. Enrollment into the trials was organized by age into subgroups of 18-55, 56-69 and 70-plus years, and those subgroups contained approximately 150, 30 and 60 TCR-sequenced participants, respectively. Broad study findings and their caveats: Conclusions about previously exposed vaccinees are limited, since just 5 to 7 AZD1222 recipients were seropositive for SARS-CoV-2 at baseline. Because no day 14 peak-response samples were available, repertoires were characterized only after the peak T cell response. Most participants were white British and females outnumbered males, and the authors suggested that clonal diversity may have been underestimated. A significant rise in spike-specific TCR breadth and depth was observed after two AZD1222 doses relative to day 0 and relative to MenACWY recipients. The whole spike protein was spanned by vaccine-associated CD4 TCRs, and dominant responses were seen in regions 160-218 and 743-854. In the small 56-69-year group, the increase in depth fell short of significance, most likely because of low power. Reportedly, almost half of the unique spike-specific TCRs recognized epitopes lying outside the regions that are mutated in the B.1.351 and B.1.1.7 variants.

The CDR3 regions of human TCRbeta chains were analyzed by immunosequencing. The paper's data handling went like this. Repertoire TCRs were matched against a reference library of SARS-CoV-2-specific TCRs generated with the MIRA antigen-specificity platform. Breadth meant the fraction of unique TCRs that were SARS-CoV-2-associated, whereas depth meant the fraction of total T cells that were SARS-CoV-2-associated. Using the MIRA data, every spike-specific TCR was mapped to the spike region that the TCR reacted to and assigned to either a CD4 or a CD8 class. Log10-transformed breadth and depth values were compared by one-way ANOVA with Sidak's multiple comparisons tests. The table was pulled from immuneACCESS by TCRdb, which kept in-frame rearrangements only. Such tables lose some clones; where checked, under half of the loss comes from unresolved V genes, and the rest has no known cause. That table furnishes V, J and clone size, whereas the DNA furnished D and trimming. Here the sample has fewer than 130,000 clones; 85% to 90% occur a single time. The ten largest clones capture about 15% of the sample.

According to the germline V gene (reference sequence), CDR1 reads LNHDA and CDR2 reads SQIVND. V loses 0 bases of germline sequence and J loses 0 bases, and the interval between the two ends is 15 bases. CDR3 length: 18 amino acids, cysteine to phenylalanine. Just the 54-base CDR3 DNA is kept, in frame starting at base 1. The receptor's source is an adult who received the AZD1222 COVID-19 vaccine. This material consisted of peripheral blood, taken 28 days after the second AZD1222 dose. Rearrangement joined TRBV19 to TRBJ1-5; the D gene identity is not certain. The nucleotides are TGTGCCAGTAGTATAGACGGCAGTCGTGGGTATAGCAATCAGCCCCAGCATTTT. This yields the protein CASSIDGSRGYSNQPQHF.